The clone carrying this T cell receptor beta chain has just a few counts. Unique molecular identifiers were built into the TCRbeta library. TCRdb reanalysed the PCR reads using MiXCR and keeps one entry per CDR3 protein. The table shows 450,000 to 600,000 distinct CDR3 sequences, with 32% occurring only once. These data come from a study of T-cell reconstitution after alpha-beta-depleted transplantation in children. The CDR3 sequence is 15 residues long. CDR1 and CDR2 from the germline V gene are SGHTS and YDEGEE. V was clipped by 4 bases and J by 1 base, with 14 bases between them. V is TRBV5-8 and J is TRBJ1-2; D is perhaps TRBD1 (6 bases). The receptor comes from a human donor who donated a stem cell graft to a child with aplastic anemia. The material sequenced was PBMCs from the stem cell graft donor, taken from the stem cell graft. CDR3 sequence reads: CASSIVGQNNYGYTF. CDR3 DNA sequence: TGTGCCAGCAGCATTGTCGGACAGAATAACTATGGCTACACCTTC.